This T cell receptor beta chain originates from a study of neurological immune-mediated disorders. On the study more broadly: The multiple sclerosis group of around 35 included 31 relapsing-remitting and 3 secondary progressive patients.

This clonotype was observed at least ten times. Germline CDR1 is DFQATT and CDR2 is SNEGSKA (reference sequence). Trimming took off 0 bases at V and 0 bases at J, with 12 bases between the two ends. The CDR3 is 16 amino acids. Unsorted libraries came from 2 million PBMCs stored at -80 °C. TCRdb ran MiXCR on the 5' RACE reads and lists one entry per CDR3 protein. The sample has about 59,000 distinct CDR3 sequences; approximately 4% are singletons. The clonotype comes from a woman aged 25 to 39 with multiple sclerosis. The sequenced sample was PBMCs. The chain employs TRBV20-1 and TRBJ2-1; no clear D. The CDR3 reads CSARDPTGLSYNEQFF. DNA for the CDR3: TGCAGTGCTAGAGATCCCACTGGCCTCTCCTACAATGAGCAGTTCTTC.